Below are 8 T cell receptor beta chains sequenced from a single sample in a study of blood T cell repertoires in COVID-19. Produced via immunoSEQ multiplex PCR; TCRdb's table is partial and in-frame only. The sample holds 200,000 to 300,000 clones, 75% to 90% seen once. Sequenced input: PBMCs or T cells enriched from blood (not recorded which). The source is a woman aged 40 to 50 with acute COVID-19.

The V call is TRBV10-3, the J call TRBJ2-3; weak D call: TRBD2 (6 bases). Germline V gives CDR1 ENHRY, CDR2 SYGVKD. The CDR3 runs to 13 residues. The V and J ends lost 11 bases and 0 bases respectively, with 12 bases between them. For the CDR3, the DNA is TGTGCCGCCCTCAGCGGGAGCACAGATACGCAGTATTTT. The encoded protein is CAALSGSTDTQYF.

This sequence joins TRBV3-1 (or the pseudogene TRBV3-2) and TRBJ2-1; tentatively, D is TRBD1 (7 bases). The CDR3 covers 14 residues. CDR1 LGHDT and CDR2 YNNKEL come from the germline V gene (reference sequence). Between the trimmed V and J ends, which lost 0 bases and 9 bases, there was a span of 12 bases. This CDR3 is CASSQDIQGGEQFF. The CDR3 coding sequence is TGTGCCAGCAGCCAAGACATTCAGGGGGGTGAGCAGTTCTTC.

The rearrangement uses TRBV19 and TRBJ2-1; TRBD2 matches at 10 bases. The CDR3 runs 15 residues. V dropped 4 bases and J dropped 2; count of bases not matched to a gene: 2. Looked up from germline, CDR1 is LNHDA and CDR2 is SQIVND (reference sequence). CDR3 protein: CASSKGTSAYNEQFF. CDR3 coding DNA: TGTGCCAGTAGTAAAGGGACTAGCGCCTACAATGAGCAGTTCTTC.

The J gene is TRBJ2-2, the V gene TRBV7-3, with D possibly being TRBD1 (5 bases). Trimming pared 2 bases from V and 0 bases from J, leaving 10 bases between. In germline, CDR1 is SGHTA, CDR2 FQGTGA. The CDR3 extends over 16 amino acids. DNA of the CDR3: TGTGCCAGCAGCTTAGCGACAGTTCCGAACACCGGGGAGCTGTTTTTT. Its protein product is CASSLATVPNTGELFF.

CDR3 coding DNA: TGTGCCAGCAGCCAAGATTTAGGGGAAACTGAAGCTTTCTTT. Translated, it gives CASSQDLGETEAFF. This chain uses TRBV3-1 (or the pseudogene TRBV3-2) with TRBJ1-1, with D maybe TRBD1 (5 bases). V was cut by 0 bases and J by 5 bases, with 10 bases left in between. Germline V gene data show CDR1 as LGHDT and CDR2 as YNNKEL (reference sequence). This CDR3 region has 14 residues.

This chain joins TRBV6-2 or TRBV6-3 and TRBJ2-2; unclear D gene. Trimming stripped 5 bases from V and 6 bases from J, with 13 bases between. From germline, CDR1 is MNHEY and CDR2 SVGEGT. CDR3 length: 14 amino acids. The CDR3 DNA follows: TGTGCCAGCAGTCCCGAGGTCCACTCCGGGGAGCTGTTTTTT. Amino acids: CASSPEVHSGELFF.

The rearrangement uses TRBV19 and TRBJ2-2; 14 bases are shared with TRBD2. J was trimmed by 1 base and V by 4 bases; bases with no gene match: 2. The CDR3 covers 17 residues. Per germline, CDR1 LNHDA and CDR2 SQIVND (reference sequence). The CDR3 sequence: CASSRTSGGMNTGELFF. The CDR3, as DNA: TGTGCCAGTAGTAGGACTAGCGGGGGGATGAACACCGGGGAGCTGTTTTTT. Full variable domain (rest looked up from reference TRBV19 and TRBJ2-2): DGGITQSPKYLFRKEGQNVTLSCEQNLNHDAMYWYRQDPGQGLRLIYYSQIVNDFQKGDIAEGYSVSREKKESFPLTVTSAQKNPTAFYLCASSRTSGGMNTGELFFGEGSRLTVL.

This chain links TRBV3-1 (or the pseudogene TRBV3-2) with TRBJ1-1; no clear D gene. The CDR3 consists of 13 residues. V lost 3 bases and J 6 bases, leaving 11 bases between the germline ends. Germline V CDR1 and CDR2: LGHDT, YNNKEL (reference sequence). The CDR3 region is CASSHEGRAEAFF. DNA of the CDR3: TGTGCCAGCAGCCACGAGGGTAGGGCTGAAGCTTTCTTT.